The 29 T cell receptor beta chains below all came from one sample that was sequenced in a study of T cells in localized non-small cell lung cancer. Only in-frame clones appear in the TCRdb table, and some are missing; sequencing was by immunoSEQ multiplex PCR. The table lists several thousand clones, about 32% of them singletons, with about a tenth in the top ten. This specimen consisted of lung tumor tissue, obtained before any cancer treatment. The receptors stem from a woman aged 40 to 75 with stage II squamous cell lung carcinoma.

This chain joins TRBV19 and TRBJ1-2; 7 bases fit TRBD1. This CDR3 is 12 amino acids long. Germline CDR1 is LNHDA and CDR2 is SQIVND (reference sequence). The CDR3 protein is CAILRDSGGYTF. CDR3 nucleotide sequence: TGTGCAATCCTCCGGGACAGCGGGGGCTACACCTTC.

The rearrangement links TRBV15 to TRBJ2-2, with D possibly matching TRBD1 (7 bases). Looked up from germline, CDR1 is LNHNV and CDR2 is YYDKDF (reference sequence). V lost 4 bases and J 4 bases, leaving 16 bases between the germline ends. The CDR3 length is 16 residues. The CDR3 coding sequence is TGTGCCACCAGCACAAACAGGGGAGGTAGCACCGGGGAGCTGTTTTTT. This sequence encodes CATSTNRGGSTGELFF.

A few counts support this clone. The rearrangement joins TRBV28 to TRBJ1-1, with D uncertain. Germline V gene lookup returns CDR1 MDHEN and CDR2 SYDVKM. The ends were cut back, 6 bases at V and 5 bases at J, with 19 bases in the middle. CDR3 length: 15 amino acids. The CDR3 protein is CASRSPTRGRTEAFF. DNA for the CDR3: TGTGCCAGCAGATCCCCTACCAGAGGTCGGACTGAAGCTTTCTTT.

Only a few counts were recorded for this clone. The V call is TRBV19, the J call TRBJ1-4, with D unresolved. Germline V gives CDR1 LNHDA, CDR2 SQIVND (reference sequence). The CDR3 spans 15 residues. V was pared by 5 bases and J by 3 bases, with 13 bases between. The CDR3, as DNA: TGTGCCAGTAGTCCTACTCCGGCTTCTAATGAAAAACTGTTTTTT. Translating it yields CASSPTPASNEKLFF. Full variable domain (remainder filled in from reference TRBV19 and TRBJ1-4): DGGITQSPKYLFRKEGQNVTLSCEQNLNHDAMYWYRQDPGQGLRLIYYSQIVNDFQKGDIAEGYSVSREKKESFPLTVTSAQKNPTAFYLCASSPTPASNEKLFFGSGTQLSVL.

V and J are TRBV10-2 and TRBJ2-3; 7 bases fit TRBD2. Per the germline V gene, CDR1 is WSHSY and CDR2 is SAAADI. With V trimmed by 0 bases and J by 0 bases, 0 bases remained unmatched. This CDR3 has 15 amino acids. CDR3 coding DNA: TGCGCCAGCAGTGAGTCAGCGGGGAGCACAGATACGCAGTATTTT. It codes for CASSESAGSTDTQYF.

The CDR3 loop reads CASSLALAGAYNEQFF. Here the CDR3 DNA reads TGTGCCAGCAGCCTCGCGCTAGCGGGAGCCTACAATGAGCAGTTCTTC. This chain joins TRBV7-1 and TRBJ2-1, with 10 bases lining up with TRBD2. TRBV7-1 has ORF status, its function being uncertain. V lost 5 bases to trimming and J lost 2 bases; unmatched junction nucleotides: 6. The CDR3 covers 16 residues.

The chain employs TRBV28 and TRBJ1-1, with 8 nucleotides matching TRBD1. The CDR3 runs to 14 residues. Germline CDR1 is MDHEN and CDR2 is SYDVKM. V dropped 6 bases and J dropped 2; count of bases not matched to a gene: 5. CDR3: CASSRTGRNTEAFF. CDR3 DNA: TGTGCCAGCAGCCGGACAGGGAGAAACACTGAAGCTTTCTTT.

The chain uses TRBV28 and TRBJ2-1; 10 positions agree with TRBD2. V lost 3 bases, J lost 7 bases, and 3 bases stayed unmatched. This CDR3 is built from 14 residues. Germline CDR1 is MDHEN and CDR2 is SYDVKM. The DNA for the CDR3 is TGTGCCAGCAGTTTGATTAGCGGGAGGAATGAGCAGTTCTTC. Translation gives CASSLISGRNEQFF.

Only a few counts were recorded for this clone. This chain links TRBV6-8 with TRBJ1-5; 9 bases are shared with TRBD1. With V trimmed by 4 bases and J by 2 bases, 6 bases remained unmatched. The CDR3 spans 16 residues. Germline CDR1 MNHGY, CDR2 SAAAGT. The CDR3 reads CASSSRDRAGNQPQHF. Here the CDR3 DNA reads TGTGCCAGCAGTTCTCGGGACAGGGCGGGCAATCAGCCCCAGCATTTT.

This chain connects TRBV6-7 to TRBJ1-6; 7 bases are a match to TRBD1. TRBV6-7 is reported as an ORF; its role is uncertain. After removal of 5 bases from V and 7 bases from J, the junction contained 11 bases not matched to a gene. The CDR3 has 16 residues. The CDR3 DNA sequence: TGTGCCAGCAGTGAACGTCGTTGGACAGGCAATTCACCCCTCCACTTT. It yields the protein CASSERRWTGNSPLHF.

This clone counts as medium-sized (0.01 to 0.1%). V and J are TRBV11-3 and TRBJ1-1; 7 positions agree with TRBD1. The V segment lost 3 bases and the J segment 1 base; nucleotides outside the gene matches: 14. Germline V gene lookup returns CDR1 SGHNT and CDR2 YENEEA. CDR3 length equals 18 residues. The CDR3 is CASSLYMVRGAENTEAFF. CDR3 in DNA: TGTGCCAGCAGCTTGTATATGGTCAGGGGGGCTGAGAACACTGAAGCTTTCTTT.

CDR3 in DNA: TGTGCCAGCAGTTTGGCCAGCAATGAAAAACTGTTTTTT. This translates into CASSLASNEKLFF. The V call is TRBV6-8, the J call TRBJ1-4, with D unresolved. Germline V gene lookup returns CDR1 MNHGY and CDR2 SAAAGT. The V and J ends lost 4 bases and 5 bases respectively, with 8 bases between them. This CDR3 is built from 13 residues.

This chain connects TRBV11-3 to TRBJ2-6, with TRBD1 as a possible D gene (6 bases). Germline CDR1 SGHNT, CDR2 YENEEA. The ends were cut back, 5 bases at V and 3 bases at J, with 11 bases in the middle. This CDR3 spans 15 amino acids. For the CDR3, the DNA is TGTGCCAGCAGCCAAGGGGGTGTTGGGGCCAACGTCCTGACTTTC. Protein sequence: CASSQGGVGANVLTF.

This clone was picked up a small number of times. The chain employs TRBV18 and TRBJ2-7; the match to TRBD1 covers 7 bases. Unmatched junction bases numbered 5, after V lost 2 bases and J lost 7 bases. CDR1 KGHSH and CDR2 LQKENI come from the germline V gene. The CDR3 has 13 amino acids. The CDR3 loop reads CASSPRGLEEQYF. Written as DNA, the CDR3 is TGTGCCAGCTCACCAAGGGGGCTCGAAGAGCAGTACTTC.

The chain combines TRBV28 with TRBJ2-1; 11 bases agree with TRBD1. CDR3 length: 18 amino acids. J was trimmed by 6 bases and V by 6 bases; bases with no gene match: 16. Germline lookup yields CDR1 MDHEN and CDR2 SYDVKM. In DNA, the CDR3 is TGTGCCAGCAGAACCTTCCGGGACAGGGGGACCCAGCGCAATGAGCAGTTCTTC. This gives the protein CASRTFRDRGTQRNEQFF. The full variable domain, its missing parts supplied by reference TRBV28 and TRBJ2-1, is DVKVTQSSRYLVKRTGEKVFLECVQDMDHENMFWYRQDPGLGLRLIYFSYDVKMKEKGDIPEGYSVSREKKERFSLILESASTNQTSMYLCASRTFRDRGTQRNEQFFGPGTRLTVL.

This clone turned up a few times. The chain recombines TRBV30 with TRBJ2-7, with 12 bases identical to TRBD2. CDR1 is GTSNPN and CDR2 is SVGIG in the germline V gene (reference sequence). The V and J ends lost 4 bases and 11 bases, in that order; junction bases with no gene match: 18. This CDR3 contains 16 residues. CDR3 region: CAWTNIGLAGPSAEYF. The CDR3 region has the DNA TGTGCCTGGACTAACATCGGACTAGCGGGACCCTCAGCCGAGTACTTC.

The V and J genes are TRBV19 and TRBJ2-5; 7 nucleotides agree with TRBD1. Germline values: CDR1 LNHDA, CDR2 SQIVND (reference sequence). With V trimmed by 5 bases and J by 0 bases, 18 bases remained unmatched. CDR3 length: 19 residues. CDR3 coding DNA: TGTGCCAGTAGTCCGATATCGTTTAACCGGGACAGATACCAAGAGACCCAGTACTTC. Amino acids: CASSPISFNRDRYQETQYF.

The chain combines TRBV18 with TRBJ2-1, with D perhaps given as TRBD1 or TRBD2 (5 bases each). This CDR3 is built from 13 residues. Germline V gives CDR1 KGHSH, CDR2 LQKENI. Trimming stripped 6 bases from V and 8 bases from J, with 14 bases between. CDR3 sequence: CASSPTRGDEQFF. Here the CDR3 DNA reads TGTGCCAGCTCGCCAACTAGGGGCGATGAGCAGTTCTTC.

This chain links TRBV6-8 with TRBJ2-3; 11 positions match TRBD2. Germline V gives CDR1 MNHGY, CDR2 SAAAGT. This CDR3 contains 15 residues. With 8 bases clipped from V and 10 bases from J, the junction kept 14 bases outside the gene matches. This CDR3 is CASLAGGPLGGSQYF. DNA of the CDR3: TGTGCCAGCTTAGCGGGAGGGCCTTTAGGGGGTTCGCAGTATTTT.

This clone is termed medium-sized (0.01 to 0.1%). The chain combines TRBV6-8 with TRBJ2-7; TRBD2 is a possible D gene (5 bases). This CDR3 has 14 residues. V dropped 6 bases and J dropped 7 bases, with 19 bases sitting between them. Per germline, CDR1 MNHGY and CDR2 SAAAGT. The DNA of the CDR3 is TGTGCCAGCAGCCAACTAGGGCCACCGGGAGAGCAGTACTTC. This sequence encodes CASSQLGPPGEQYF.

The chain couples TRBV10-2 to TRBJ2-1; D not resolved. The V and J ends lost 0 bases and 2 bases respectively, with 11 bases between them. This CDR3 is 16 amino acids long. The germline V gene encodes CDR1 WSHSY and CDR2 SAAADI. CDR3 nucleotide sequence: TGCGCCAGCAGTGAGTCTCGGCAGGTGCCCTACAATGAGCAGTTCTTC. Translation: CASSESRQVPYNEQFF.

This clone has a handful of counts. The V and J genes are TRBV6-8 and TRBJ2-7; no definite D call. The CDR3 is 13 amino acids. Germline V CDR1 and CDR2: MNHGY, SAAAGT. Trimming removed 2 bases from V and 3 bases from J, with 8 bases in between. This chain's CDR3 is CASSYGVVYEQYF. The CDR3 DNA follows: TGTGCCAGCAGTTACGGGGTCGTCTACGAGCAGTACTTC.

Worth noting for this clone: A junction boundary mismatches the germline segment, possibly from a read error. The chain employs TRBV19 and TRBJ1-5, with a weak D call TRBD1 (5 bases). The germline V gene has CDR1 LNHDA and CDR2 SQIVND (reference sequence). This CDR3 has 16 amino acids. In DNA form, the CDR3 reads TGTGCCAGTAGTATAGGGTGGCTGAGGGGAGCTCAGCCACAGCATTTT. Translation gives CASSIGWLRGAQPQHF.

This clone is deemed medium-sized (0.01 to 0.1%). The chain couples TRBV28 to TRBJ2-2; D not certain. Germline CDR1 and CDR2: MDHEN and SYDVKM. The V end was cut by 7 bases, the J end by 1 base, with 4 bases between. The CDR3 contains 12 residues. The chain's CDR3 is CASTRNTGELFF. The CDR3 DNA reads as TGTGCCAGCACTCGGAACACCGGGGAGCTGTTTTTT.

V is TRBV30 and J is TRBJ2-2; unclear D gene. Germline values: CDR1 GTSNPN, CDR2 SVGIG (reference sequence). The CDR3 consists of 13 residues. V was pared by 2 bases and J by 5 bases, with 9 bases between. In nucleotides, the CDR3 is TGTGCCTGGAGTAAGGAATTTACCGGGGAGCTGTTTTTT. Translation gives CAWSKEFTGELFF.

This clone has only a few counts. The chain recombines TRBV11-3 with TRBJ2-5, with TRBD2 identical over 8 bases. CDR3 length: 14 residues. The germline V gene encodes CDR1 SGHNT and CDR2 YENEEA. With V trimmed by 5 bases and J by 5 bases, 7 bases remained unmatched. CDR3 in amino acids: CASSPGLAGETQYF. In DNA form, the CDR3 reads TGTGCCAGCAGCCCTGGACTAGCTGGGGAGACCCAGTACTTC.

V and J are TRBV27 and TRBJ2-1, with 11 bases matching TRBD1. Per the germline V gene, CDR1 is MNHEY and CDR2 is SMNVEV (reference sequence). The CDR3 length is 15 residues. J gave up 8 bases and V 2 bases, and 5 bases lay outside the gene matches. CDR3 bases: TGTGCCAGCAGTTTACTCCGGACAGGGGGCGATGAGCAGTTCTTC. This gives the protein CASSLLRTGGDEQFF.

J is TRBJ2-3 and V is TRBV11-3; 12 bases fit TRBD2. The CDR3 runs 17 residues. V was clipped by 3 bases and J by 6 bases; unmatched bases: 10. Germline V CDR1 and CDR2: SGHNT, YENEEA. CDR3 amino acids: CASSLGASGRATDTQYF. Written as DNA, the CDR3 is TGTGCCAGCAGCTTGGGGGCTAGCGGGAGGGCAACGGATACGCAGTATTTT.

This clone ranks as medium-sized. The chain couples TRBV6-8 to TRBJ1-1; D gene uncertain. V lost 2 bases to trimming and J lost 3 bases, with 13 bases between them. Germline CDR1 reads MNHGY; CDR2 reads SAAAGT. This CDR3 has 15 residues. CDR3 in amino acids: CASSYLGGTHTEAFF. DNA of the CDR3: TGTGCCAGCAGTTACCTCGGAGGAACCCACACTGAAGCTTTCTTT.